Described below is a single T cell receptor beta chain sequence and its context. This clone was detected once. The clone's antigen remains unknown. Base qualities are not recorded, but no much larger clone differs from it by a single base. The data were obtained in a study of cytomegalovirus exposure and HLA in healthy donors (dated by TCRdb to 2017 to 2019). Looking at the study overall: An earlier analysis of several hundred of the donors reported roughly 270 Gb of sequence data and 117 million unique TCR beta sequences from about 180 million T cells. An early release covering roughly 580 HLA-typed donors comprised roughly 300 gigabases of sequencing data and tens of millions of unique TCR sequences. Of the roughly 390 genotyped donors, more than 75% were placed in the genetic ancestry cluster associated with self-reported Caucasian donors. The aim of the study was to test whether cataloging public T cell receptors could identify signatures of past pathogen exposure. The study used immunosequencing to profile the T cell repertoires of approximately 630 subjects and linked those repertoires to cytomegalovirus serostatus. Along with the roughly 710-subject first cohort, a separate validation cohort of some 130 different subjects was used. High-throughput TCR immunosequencing, statistical association of individual TCRs with disease status, and machine learning were combined to predict cytomegalovirus infection status. A later analysis re-analyzed previously published TCR beta repertoires from 500 to 700 donors and added high-resolution HLA genotyping to study TCR occurrence patterns. The later analysis used no new phenotypic data to find candidate immune exposures, relying instead on TCR beta sequences and their occurrence across donors. An earlier analysis of around 640 of the donors used high-throughput TCR beta sequencing to judge whether each TCR beta V gene segment behaved as functional or pseudogenic. Donor age, sex, ethnicity and CMV serostatus were compiled alongside the repertoire data. A later genetic analysis took genome-wide SNP genotypes for about three fifths of the 666 donors and used that subset as a discovery cohort. Every repertoire in the discovery cohort had been generated on one and the same sequencing platform. Class I and class II HLA loci were covered by the typing at four-digit resolution. Typing coverage differed by locus: A, B, C, DRB1 and DQB1 were typed in about 629-640 donors, DQA1 in 522, DPA1 in around 580, and DPB1 in 472. Five DR-DQ haplotypes were handled as single units for association and clustering because linkage in the cohort was strong. Across about 370 genotyped donors of the cohort, an average of approximately 240,000 unique TCR beta nucleotide sequences per donor were sequenced, and roughly 18% of those sequences were non-productive.

The method was the immunoSEQ multiplex PCR assay. For the multiplex PCR, a mixture combining 60 forward primers for TCR Vbeta segments and 13 reverse primers for TCR Jbeta segments was used. The CDR3 region of rearranged TCR beta genes was amplified from genomic DNA by a multiplex PCR assay. Amplified TCR beta libraries were sequenced as 87-base-pair reads on the Illumina HiSeq System. The paper's processing steps were these. Across the 500 to 850 repertoires, a later analysis counted tens of millions of unique TCR beta chains, some 11 million of which were shared by at least two donors. To remove PCR and sequencing errors, raw reads were error-corrected and collapsed into unique sequences using a nearest-neighbor algorithm that merged closely related sequences. To assign V, D and J gene segments, CDR3 sequences were aligned to IMGT reference sequences. For a sequence to be retained, a match of at least six nucleotides was required to both a V gene segment and a J gene segment. A rearrangement counted as productive if the CDR3 had no stop codons and remained in frame with V and J, and every other rearrangement counted as non-productive. Following IMGT convention, CDR3 was defined as the stretch from the second conserved V-encoded cysteine to the conserved J-encoded phenylalanine. The earlier analysis of 500 to 650 of the donors excluded any sequence lacking an unambiguous match to a single V gene segment. In an earlier analysis of approximately 590 of the donors, V segments were called functional above 56.7% productive rearrangements and were called segregating when the between-donor standard deviation exceeded 5%. A statistical classification framework was developed to diagnose cytomegalovirus status using the catalog of TCR beta chain sequences. In a later analysis, TCR nucleotide sequences were compared against IMGT/GENE-DB human TR gene sequences so that V and J genes could be assigned. A later analysis assigned CDR3 sequences and most-parsimonious VDJ recombination scenarios with the TCRdist pipeline. In a later analysis, each TCR beta chain was defined by its CDR3 amino acid sequence together with its V-gene family, and reads without a unique V-gene family were excluded. A later analysis removed 550 to 700 highly shared, low-generation-probability nucleotide sequences to deal with suspected cross-contamination and a sequencing artifact. In a later analysis, a clonal expansion index was calculated for each public chain from normalized within-repertoire ranks of inferred template counts. Generation probabilities in a later analysis came from a VDJ recombination model fitted to out-of-frame rearrangements, and those results were checked against IGoR. A later analysis scored TCR-TCR, TCR-HLA and TCR-CMV co-occurrence with hypergeometric tests, applying a repertoire-size bias correction to TCR pairs. To estimate false discovery rates, a later analysis permuted the HLA or CMV assignments 20 times. In a later analysis, co-occurring TCRs were grouped using DBSCAN, with TCRdist sequence similarity added in when clustering inside HLA-allele-positive subsets. Repertoires with fewer than 30,000 or more than 120,000 public chains were left out of co-occurrence clustering, as were five repertoires with anomalous nucleotide sharing. TCRdb's version of the immuneACCESS table is confined to in-frame rearrangements and falls short of the full clone set. An unresolved V gene accounts for under half of the shortfall where checked; the remainder is of unknown origin. From that table come the V and J calls and clone size; the DNA was used to work out D and trimming. The sample table holds 60,000 to 90,000 clones, of which around 70% were seen once. The top ten constitute 6.5% to 8% of the sample.

The investigation overall reported the following: For the cohort, immune exposure information was limited to CMV serostatus. A later genetic analysis associated a missense DCLRE1C variant with V-gene and J-gene trimming of TCR beta chains, and an independent cohort replicated the association. According to a later analysis, most CMV-associated TCR beta chains appeared to be HLA-restricted, and the HLA associations seemed to be driven largely by CMV exposure. In a later analysis, several top co-occurrence clusters were reported to appear linked to parvovirus B19, influenza, CMV and Epstein-Barr virus. In vitro tests confirmed that three of the cytomegalovirus-associated TCR beta chains recognize cytomegalovirus antigens. In a later analysis, about 17,000 TCR beta sequences were associated with specific HLA alleles at a false discovery rate of 0.05. In a later analysis, the rate of TCR association differed among HLA loci, with DRB1 alleles having the most associated TCRs and HLA-C alleles having the fewest. In this cohort, only TCR beta chains were sequenced, and detectable features were limited by the absence of alpha or paired-chain data. Linkage disequilibrium might explain the correlated functional status among segregating V segments, but an unknown experimental factor could not be ruled out. Roughly uniform sequencing depth across donors was assumed in presence/absence analyses, although this assumption may not hold. A later analysis found that HLA-associated TCR beta chains were more clonally expanded and had lower generation probabilities than equally common non-associated chains. Seventeen rarely observed V segments, including chromosome 9 orphons, were excluded from the earlier analysis of a few hundred of the donors because counts were too low. Because the 87-base-pair reads could not distinguish some IMGT-functional V segments, including TRBV6-2 and TRBV6-3, those segments were excluded. Because HLA typing was unavailable for some donors at each locus, only the typed subset was used in association tests. The classifier was reported to diagnose cytomegalovirus status with high specificity and sensitivity in both the original cohort and the validation cohort. In an earlier analysis of 450 to 750 of the donors, most TCR beta V segments appeared in productive rearrangements about 87% or about 30% of the time, broadly matching IMGT annotations. When HLA alleles, especially DR and DQ, strongly co-occurred, attributing TCR associations to individual alleles was difficult. Most TCR sequences were observed very rarely across donors, whereas some public TCRs were present in many individuals. The authors suggested that the approach could potentially be extended to other disease states and immunological phenotypes. In a later genetic analysis, fewer N-insertions in productive TCRs were reported among donors in an Asian-associated ancestry cluster than the roughly 710-donor mean. A further reported finding was that TCR beta sequences accurately predicted the HLA-A and HLA-B alleles for most subjects in the first cohort. In the study, some 160 TCR beta chains were listed as associated with cytomegalovirus. A cluster of highly shared sequence variants was judged likely to represent a technical artifact of the sequencing pipeline.

In total, about 650 healthy bone marrow donors made up the cohort. Cohort members were all nominally healthy when sampled, although unrecorded immune exposures were likely present. The donor was CMV seropositive and was included in the group of some 290 seropositive cohort members. A peripheral blood sample was collected from each donor, and TCR beta sequencing was performed on peripheral blood mononuclear cells. The Qiagen DNeasy Blood Extraction Kit was used to extract genomic DNA from the blood cell samples. CDR1 and CDR2 are drawn from the germline V gene: SNHLY, FYNNEI. V has 3 bases trimmed and J has 5 bases trimmed; junction bases matching no gene number 7. Including the terminal cysteine and phenylalanine, the CDR3 comprises 15 residues. Of all the DNA, just the CDR3 is kept, 45 bases in frame from base 1.

Sequences were obtained from PBMCs. The sequence joins TRBV2 to TRBJ1-2; 9 central nucleotides agree with TRBD1. The clonotype originates from a man aged 35-49 years in good health and CMV-seropositive. The CDR3 region reads CASSDPGQGIYGYTF. The DNA reads as follows: TGTGCCAGCAGTGACCCTGGACAGGGGATATATGGCTACACCTTC.